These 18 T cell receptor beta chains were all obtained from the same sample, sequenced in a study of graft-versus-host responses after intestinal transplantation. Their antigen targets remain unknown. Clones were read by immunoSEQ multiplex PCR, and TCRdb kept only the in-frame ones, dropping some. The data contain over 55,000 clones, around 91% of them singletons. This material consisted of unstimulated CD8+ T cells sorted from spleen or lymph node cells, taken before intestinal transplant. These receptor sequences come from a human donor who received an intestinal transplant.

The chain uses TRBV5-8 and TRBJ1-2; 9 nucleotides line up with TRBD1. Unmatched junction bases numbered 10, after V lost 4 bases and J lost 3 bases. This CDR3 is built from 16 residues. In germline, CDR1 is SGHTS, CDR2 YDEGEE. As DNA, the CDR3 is TGTGCCAGCAGCCTAGGAACAGGGGGCGCAGACTATGGCTACACCTTC. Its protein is CASSLGTGGADYGYTF.

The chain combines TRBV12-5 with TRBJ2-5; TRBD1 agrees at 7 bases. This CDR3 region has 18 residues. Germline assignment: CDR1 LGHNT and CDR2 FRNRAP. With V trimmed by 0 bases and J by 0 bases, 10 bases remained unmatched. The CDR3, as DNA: TGTGCTAGTGGTTTGGTATTGGGGGACAGACCGAACCAAGAGACCCAGTACTTC. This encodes CASGLVLGDRPNQETQYF.

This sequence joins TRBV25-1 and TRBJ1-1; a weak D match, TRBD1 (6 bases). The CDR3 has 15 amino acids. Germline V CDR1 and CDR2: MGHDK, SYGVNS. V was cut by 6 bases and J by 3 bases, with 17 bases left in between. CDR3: CASSHRVKWYTEAFF. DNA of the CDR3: TGTGCCAGCAGCCACAGGGTTAAGTGGTACACTGAAGCTTTCTTT.

CDR3 region: CASSPTGAWNYGYTF. As DNA, the CDR3 is TGTGCCAGCAGTCCGACAGGGGCCTGGAACTATGGCTACACCTTC. The rearrangement joins TRBV2 to TRBJ1-2, with 8 bases lining up with TRBD1. CDR1 and CDR2 (germline): SNHLY, FYNNEI. The CDR3 is 15 amino acids. J lost 2 bases, V lost 5 bases, and 7 bases had no gene match.

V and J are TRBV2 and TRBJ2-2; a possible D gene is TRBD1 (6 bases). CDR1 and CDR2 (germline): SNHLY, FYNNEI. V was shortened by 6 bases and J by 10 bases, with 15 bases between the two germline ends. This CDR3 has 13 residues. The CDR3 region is CASSKTGSVELFF. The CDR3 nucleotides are TGTGCCAGCAGCAAGACAGGCTCCGTGGAGCTGTTTTTT.

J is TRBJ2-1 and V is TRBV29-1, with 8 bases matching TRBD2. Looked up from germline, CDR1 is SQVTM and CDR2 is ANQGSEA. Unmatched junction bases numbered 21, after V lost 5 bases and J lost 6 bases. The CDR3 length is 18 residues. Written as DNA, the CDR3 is TGCAGCGTTCGGGGGGGCGCGGTGTGGACGGAGTATTCCAATGAGCAGTTCTTC. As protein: CSVRGGAVWTEYSNEQFF.

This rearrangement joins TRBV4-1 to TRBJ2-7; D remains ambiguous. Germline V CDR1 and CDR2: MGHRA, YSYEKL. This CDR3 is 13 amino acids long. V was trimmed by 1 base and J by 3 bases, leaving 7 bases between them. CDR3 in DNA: TGCGCCAGCAGCCAAGTAGAAAGCTACGAGCAGTACTTC. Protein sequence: CASSQVESYEQYF.

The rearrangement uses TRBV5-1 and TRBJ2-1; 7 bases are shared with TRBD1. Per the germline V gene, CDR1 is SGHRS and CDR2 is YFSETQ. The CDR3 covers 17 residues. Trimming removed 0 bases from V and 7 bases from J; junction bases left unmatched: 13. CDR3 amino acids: CASSLASRGPPQNEQFF. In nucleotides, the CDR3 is TGCGCCAGCAGCTTGGCCTCTAGGGGGCCTCCCCAAAATGAGCAGTTCTTC.

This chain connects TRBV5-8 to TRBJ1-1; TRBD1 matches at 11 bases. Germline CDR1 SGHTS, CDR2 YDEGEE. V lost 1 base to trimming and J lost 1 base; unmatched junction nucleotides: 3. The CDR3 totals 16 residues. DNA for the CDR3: TGTGCCAGCAGCTTGTGGGGACAGGGGGAGAACACTGAAGCTTTCTTT. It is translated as CASSLWGQGENTEAFF.

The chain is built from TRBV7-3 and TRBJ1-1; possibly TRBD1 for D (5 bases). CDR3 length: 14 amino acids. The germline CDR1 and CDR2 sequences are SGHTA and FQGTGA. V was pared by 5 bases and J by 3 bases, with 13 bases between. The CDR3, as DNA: TGTGCCAGCAGCCATGGGGGGGGGTACACTGAAGCTTTCTTT. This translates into CASSHGGGYTEAFF.

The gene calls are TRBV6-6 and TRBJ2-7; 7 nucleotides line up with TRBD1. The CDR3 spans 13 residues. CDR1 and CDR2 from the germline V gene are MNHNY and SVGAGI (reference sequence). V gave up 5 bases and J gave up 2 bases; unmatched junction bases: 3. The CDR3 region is CASSLDRAYEQYF. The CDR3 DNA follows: TGTGCCAGCAGTCTTGACAGGGCCTACGAGCAGTACTTC.

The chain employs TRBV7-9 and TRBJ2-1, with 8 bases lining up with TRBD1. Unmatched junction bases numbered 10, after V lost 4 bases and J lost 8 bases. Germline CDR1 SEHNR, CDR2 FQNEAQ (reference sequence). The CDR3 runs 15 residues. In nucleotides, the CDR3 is TGTGCCAGCAGCTCGCGGGACAGGTCCCTCCATGAGCAGTTCTTC. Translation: CASSSRDRSLHEQFF.

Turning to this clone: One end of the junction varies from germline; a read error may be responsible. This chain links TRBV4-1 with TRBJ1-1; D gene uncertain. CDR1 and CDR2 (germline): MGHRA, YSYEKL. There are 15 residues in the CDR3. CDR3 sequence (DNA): TGCGCCAGCACCCAACGTTGGTCAGGCGATCCTGAAGCTTTCTTT. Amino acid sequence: CASTQRWSGDPEAFF.

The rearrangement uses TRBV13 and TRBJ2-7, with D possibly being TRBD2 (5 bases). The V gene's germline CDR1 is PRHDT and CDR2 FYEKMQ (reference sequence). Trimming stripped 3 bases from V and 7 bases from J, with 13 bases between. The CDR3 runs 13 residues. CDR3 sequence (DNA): TGTGCCAGCAGCTTCACGGAGGCTGAAGAGCAGTACTTC. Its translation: CASSFTEAEEQYF.

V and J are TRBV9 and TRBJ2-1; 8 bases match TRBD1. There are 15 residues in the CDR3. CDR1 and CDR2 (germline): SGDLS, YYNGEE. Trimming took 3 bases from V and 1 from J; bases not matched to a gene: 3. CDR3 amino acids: CASSAYRGSYNEQFF. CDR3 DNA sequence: TGTGCCAGCAGCGCCTACAGGGGGTCCTACAATGAGCAGTTCTTC.

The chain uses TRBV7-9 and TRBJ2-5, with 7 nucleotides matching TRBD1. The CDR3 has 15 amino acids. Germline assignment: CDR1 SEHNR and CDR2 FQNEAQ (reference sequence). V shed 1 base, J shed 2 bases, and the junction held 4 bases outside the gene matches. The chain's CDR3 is CASSLVGTAQETQYF. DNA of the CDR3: TGTGCCAGCAGCTTAGTTGGGACAGCTCAAGAGACCCAGTACTTC.

CDR3 bases: TGTGCCAGCAGTCTAGCGGGGGGCGACACAGATACGCAGTATTTT. It yields the protein CASSLAGGDTDTQYF. The rearrangement links TRBV5-6 to TRBJ2-3; 11 bases match TRBD2. The CDR3 runs to 15 residues. Germline V lookup: CDR1 SGHDT, CDR2 YYEEEE. The trim removed 5 bases at V and 2 bases at J, leaving 4 bases unmatched. Based on the CDR3 plus reference TRBV5-6 and TRBJ2-3, the full variable domain is DAGVTQSPTHLIKTRGQQVTLRCSPKSGHDTVSWYQQALGQGPQFIFQYYEEEERQRGNFPDRFSGHQFPNYSSELNVNALLLGDSALYLCASSLAGGDTDTQYFGPGTRLTVL.

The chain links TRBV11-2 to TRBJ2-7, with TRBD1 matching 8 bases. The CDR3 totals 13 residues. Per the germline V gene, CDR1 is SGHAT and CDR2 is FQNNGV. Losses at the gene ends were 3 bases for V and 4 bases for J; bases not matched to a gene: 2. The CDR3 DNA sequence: TGTGCCAGCAGCTTTGGACAGGGTTACGAGCAGTACTTC. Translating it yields CASSFGQGYEQYF.